Listed below are T cell receptor beta chains from one sample, sequenced in a study of T cells in Graves' hyperthyroidism and ophthalmopathy. MiXCR, applied by TCRdb to the multiplex PCR reads, yields one record per CDR3 protein. The sample comprises a few hundred thousand distinct CDR3 sequences, 13% to 15% of which are singletons, and roughly a fifth rests with the top ten. Sequencing used blood. All receptors derive from a woman in her thirties with Graves' ophthalmopathy. The CDR3 runs from the conserved cysteine through the conserved F or W. The order of the fields is D gene, J gene, V gene, clone size, CDR3 DNA, CDR3 protein. D genes are given only for firm matches. For some rows the clone size is stated as once, few or many, or as a class when expanded; others skip it.

D: TRBD1
J: TRBJ1-5
V: TRBV6-1
size: many
DNA: TGTGCCAGCAGTACAGGGGGCGGACAGCCCCAGCATTTT
CDR3: CASSTGGGQPQHF

D: NA
J: TRBJ1-1
V: TRBV4-1
size: NA
DNA: TGCGCCAGCAGCCAGTGGCACTGGGGGGAAACTGAAGCTTTCTTT
CDR3: CASSQWHWGETEAFF

D: TRBD1
J: TRBJ1-4
V: TRBV29-1
size: few
DNA: TGCAGCGTGTTCAGGACAGGTGCAACTAATGAAAAACTGTTTTTT
CDR3: CSVFRTGATNEKLFF

D: NA
J: TRBJ2-3
V: TRBV7-9
size: many
DNA: TGTGCCAGCAGCTTAGGGGGGATCACAGATACGCAGTATTTT
CDR3: CASSLGGITDTQYF

D: NA
J: TRBJ2-1
V: TRBV29-1
size: few
DNA: TGCAGCGTTGGAGGTCGGACTATCTACAATGAGCAGTTCTTC
CDR3: CSVGGRTIYNEQFF

D: NA
J: TRBJ1-1
V: TRBV7-9
size: many
DNA: TGTGCCAGCAGCTTCAGTGAAATGAACACTGAAGCTTTCTTT
CDR3: CASSFSEMNTEAFF

D: NA
J: TRBJ2-2
V: TRBV19
size: few
DNA: TGTGCCAGTTCACAGGTAGCCGGGGAGCTGTTTTTT
CDR3: CASSQVAGELFF

D: NA
J: TRBJ1-5
V: TRBV29-1
size: many
DNA: TGCAGCGTGGCGGGTATGCGCAATCAGCCCCAGCATTTT
CDR3: CSVAGMRNQPQHF

D: TRBD2
J: TRBJ2-2
V: TRBV9
size: few
DNA: TGTGCCAGCAGCTTCGGACTAGGACCCGGGGAGCTGTTTTTT
CDR3: CASSFGLGPGELFF

D: NA
J: TRBJ1-5
V: TRBV6-1
size: few
DNA: TGTGCCAGCAGTGATCGGGGGAGTCAGCCCCAGCATTTT
CDR3: CASSDRGSQPQHF

D: TRBD1
J: TRBJ1-4
V: TRBV12-3/TRBV12-4
size: many
DNA: TGTGCCAGCAGCCCCGTGATGGCAGGGGGCCGTGAAAAACTGTTTTTT
CDR3: CASSPVMAGGREKLFF

D: TRBD2
J: TRBJ2-5
V: TRBV29-1
size: many
DNA: TGCAGCGTTCGAAGCGGGGGCTACCAAGAGACCCAGTACTTC
CDR3: CSVRSGGYQETQYF

D: TRBD1
J: TRBJ2-7
V: TRBV13
size: many
DNA: TGTGCCAGCAGCCCATATACCGGGACAGGGGGCTACGAGCAGTACTTC
CDR3: CASSPYTGTGGYEQYF